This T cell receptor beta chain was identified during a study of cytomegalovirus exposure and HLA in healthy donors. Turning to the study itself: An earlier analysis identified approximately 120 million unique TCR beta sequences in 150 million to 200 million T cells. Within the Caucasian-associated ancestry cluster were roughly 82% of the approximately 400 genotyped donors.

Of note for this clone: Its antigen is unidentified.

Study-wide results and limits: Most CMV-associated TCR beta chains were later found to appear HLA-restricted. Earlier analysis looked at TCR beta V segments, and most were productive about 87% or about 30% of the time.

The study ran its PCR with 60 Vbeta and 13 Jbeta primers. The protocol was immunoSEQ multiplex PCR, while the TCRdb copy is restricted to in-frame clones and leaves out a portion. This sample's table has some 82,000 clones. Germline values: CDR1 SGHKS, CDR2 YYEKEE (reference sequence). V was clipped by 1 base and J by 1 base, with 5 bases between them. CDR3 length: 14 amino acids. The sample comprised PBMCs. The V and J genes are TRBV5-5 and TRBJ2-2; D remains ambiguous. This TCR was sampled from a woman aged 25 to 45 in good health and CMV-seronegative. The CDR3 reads CASSLSLNTGELFF. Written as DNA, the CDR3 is TGTGCCAGCAGCTTGTCCCTGAACACCGGGGAGCTGTTTTTT.